A single sample is the source of the 12 T cell receptor beta chains below, sequenced in a study of blood T cell repertoires in COVID-19 (TCRdb year 2020). The library was prepared using the immunoSEQ multiplex PCR assay. TCRdb took over this immuneACCESS table, retaining in-frame rearrangements with V and J assigned. Such tables are incomplete; in checked studies, under half of the missing clones stem from an unresolved V gene, and the remainder is unexplained. The table for this sample lists about 98,000 clones; approximately 86% of them were counted only once. The ten largest clones capture approximately 11% of the sample. What was sequenced was peripheral blood. The source of these receptors is a man aged 70-80 years with active or convalescent COVID-19.

The rearrangement uses TRBV6-5 and TRBJ2-1; D might be TRBD1 (5 bases). V lost 0 bases and J 0 bases, leaving 9 bases between the germline ends. The CDR3 loop spans 16 amino acids. Per germline, CDR1 MNHEY and CDR2 SVGAGI. The CDR3 region has the DNA TGTGCCAGCAGTTACTCGGGGCAGAGCTCCTACAATGAGCAGTTCTTC. Translation: CASSYSGQSSYNEQFF.

This chain connects TRBV5-1 to TRBJ2-3; D perhaps matches TRBD2 (6 bases). The CDR3 spans 15 residues. Trimming removed 0 bases from V and 1 base from J, with 9 bases in between. Per germline, CDR1 SGHRS and CDR2 YFSETQ. Written as DNA, the CDR3 is TGCGCCAGCAGCTTGGACGGCGGGGGCACAGATACGCAGTATTTT. It encodes CASSLDGGGTDTQYF.

The chain is built from TRBV9 and TRBJ2-7; 7 nucleotides line up with TRBD1. CDR1 is SGDLS and CDR2 is YYNGEE in the germline V gene. The CDR3 sequence is 15 residues long. The J segment lost 3 bases and the V segment lost 0 bases, leaving 6 bases of the junction unmatched. In DNA, the CDR3 is TGTGCCAGCAGCGTAGAGGGGGCGGTAATCTACGAGCAGTACTTC. It yields the protein CASSVEGAVIYEQYF.

This clone was detected a few times. The V gene is TRBV7-9, the J gene TRBJ1-2, with 7 bases matching TRBD1. After removal of 3 bases from V and 0 bases from J, the junction contained 16 bases not matched to a gene. The CDR3 covers 19 residues. Per germline, CDR1 SEHNR and CDR2 FQNEAQ (reference sequence). The CDR3 coding sequence is TGTGCCAGCAGCTTCCGTGGGGAGACTCGGACAGGCTCTAACTATGGCTACACCTTC. Translation gives CASSFRGETRTGSNYGYTF. Based on the CDR3 plus reference TRBV7-9 and TRBJ1-2, the full variable domain is DTGVSQNPRHKITKRGQNVTFRCDPISEHNRLYWYRQTLGQGPEFLTYFQNEAQLEKSRLLSDRFSAERPKGSFSTLEIQRTEQGDSAMYLCASSFRGETRTGSNYGYTFGSGTRLTVV.

The chain combines TRBV3-1 (or the pseudogene TRBV3-2) with TRBJ1-6, with a weak D call TRBD1 (6 bases). V lost 4 bases and J 4 bases, leaving 14 bases between the germline ends. Germline lookup yields CDR1 LGHDT and CDR2 YNNKEL (reference sequence). This CDR3 comprises 16 residues. In nucleotides, the CDR3 is TGTGCCAGCAGCCGTGGGGGCCACTTTTATAATTCACCCCTCCACTTT. Protein product: CASSRGGHFYNSPLHF.

This rearrangement joins TRBV30 to TRBJ1-2, with D maybe TRBD1 (6 bases). V dropped 2 bases and J dropped 1 base, with 11 bases sitting between them. CDR3 length: 14 residues. Germline-derived CDR1 and CDR2 are GTSNPN and SVGIG (reference sequence). The CDR3 nucleotides read TGTGCCTGGAGTACGACAGGAATTAACTATGGCTACACCTTC. Translation: CAWSTTGINYGYTF. Filled out from reference TRBV30 and TRBJ1-2, the complete variable domain reads SQTIHQWPATLVQPVGSPLSLECTVEGTSNPNLYWYRQAAGRGLQLLFYSVGIGQISSEVPQNLSASRPQDRQFILSSKKLLLSDSGFYLCAWSTTGINYGYTFGSGTRLTVV.

The rearrangement links TRBV14 to TRBJ1-2, with D maybe TRBD1 (6 bases). Germline CDR1 reads SGHDN; CDR2 reads FVKESK. This CDR3 is 15 amino acids long. Trimming left V 5 bases short and J 8 bases short, with 21 bases between. CDR3 DNA sequence: TGTGCCAGCAGCAGCGAGGGGGGGCGCCCCGGAGGCTACACCTTC. Amino acids: CASSSEGGRPGGYTF.

The chain is built from TRBV3-1 (or the pseudogene TRBV3-2) and TRBJ2-7; D call uncertain. Germline CDR1 LGHDT, CDR2 YNNKEL (reference sequence). The CDR3 extends over 14 amino acids. V was pared by 0 bases and J by 6 bases, with 12 bases between. CDR3 nucleotides: TGTGCCAGCAGCCAAGACCCGGAGTGGAGCGAGCAGTACTTC. Translating gives CASSQDPEWSEQYF.

This chain links TRBV12-3 or TRBV12-4 with TRBJ2-5; D perhaps matches TRBD1 (6 bases). The V end was cut by 1 base, the J end by 4 bases, with 7 bases between. This CDR3 contains 13 residues. In nucleotides, the CDR3 is TGTGCCAGCAGTTTAGTAGGGGGAGAGACCCAGTACTTC. Translating gives CASSLVGGETQYF.

The chain carries TRBV7-2 and TRBJ2-2, with D possibly matching TRBD1 (5 bases). CDR3 size: 14 residues. V was cut by 1 base and J by 4 bases, with 7 bases left in between. The germline V gene encodes CDR1 SGHTA and CDR2 FQGNSA. For the CDR3, the DNA is TGTGCCAGCAGCTTAGAGACAGTCACCGGGGAGCTGTTTTTT. This sequence encodes CASSLETVTGELFF.

This clone turned up a few times. The chain links TRBV29-1 to TRBJ1-5; 10 positions match TRBD1. There are 13 residues in the CDR3. J lost 7 bases, V lost 4 bases, and 4 bases had no gene match. The germline V gene has CDR1 SQVTM and CDR2 ANQGSEA. CDR3 residues: CSVGTGGGQPQHF. Written as DNA, the CDR3 is TGCAGCGTTGGGACAGGGGGTGGACAGCCCCAGCATTTT. The full variable domain, rest sourced from reference TRBV29-1 and TRBJ1-5, is SAVISQKPSRDICQRGTSLTIQCQVDSQVTMMFWYRQQPGQSLTLIATANQGSEATYESGFVIDKFPISRPNLTFSTLTVSNMSPEDSSIYLCSVGTGGGQPQHFGDGTRLSIL.

The chain recombines TRBV27 with TRBJ2-3; TRBD2 matches at 9 bases. The CDR3 sequence is 18 residues long. V was clipped by 0 bases and J by 0 bases; unmatched bases: 7. Germline V gene lookup returns CDR1 MNHEY and CDR2 SMNVEV (reference sequence). The CDR3: CASSLSPGLASSTDTQYF. The DNA of the CDR3 is TGTGCCAGCAGTTTATCGCCCGGACTAGCGAGTAGCACAGATACGCAGTATTTT.